The clone carrying this TCR beta chain was seen more than once but under ten times. These data are taken from a study of molecular identifiers for immune sequencing clone quantification. Naive CD8 library inputs spanned about 18,000 to 1,100,000 sorted cells and 10%, 30% or 50% RNA. The CDR3 is 15 amino acids. V lost 5 bases to trimming and J lost 1 base, with 12 bases between them. Germline CDR1 SEHNR, CDR2 FQNEAQ (reference sequence). Bulk TCR libraries were made with methods that had been previously described and with listed TCR primers. Each CDR3 protein gets one entry after TCRdb re-called the PCR reads with MiXCR. The repertoire includes about 86,000 distinct CDR3 sequences, 20% to 30% of them detected once, and 0.6% to 0.95% sits in the top ten.

The chain uses TRBV7-9 and TRBJ2-1; D is possibly TRBD2 (5 bases). The clonotype originates from a human donor in good health. Some libraries in this study had Jurkat cell RNA spiked in. Sequenced: naive CD8+ T cells from blood, with Jurkat cell RNA spiked in. Subset indicated: FACS-sorted CD8+CD4-CCR7+CD45RA+ naive T cells. CDR3 residues: CASSPERISYNEQFF. In DNA, the CDR3 is TGTGCCAGCAGCCCGGAGCGGATATCCTACAATGAGCAGTTCTTC.